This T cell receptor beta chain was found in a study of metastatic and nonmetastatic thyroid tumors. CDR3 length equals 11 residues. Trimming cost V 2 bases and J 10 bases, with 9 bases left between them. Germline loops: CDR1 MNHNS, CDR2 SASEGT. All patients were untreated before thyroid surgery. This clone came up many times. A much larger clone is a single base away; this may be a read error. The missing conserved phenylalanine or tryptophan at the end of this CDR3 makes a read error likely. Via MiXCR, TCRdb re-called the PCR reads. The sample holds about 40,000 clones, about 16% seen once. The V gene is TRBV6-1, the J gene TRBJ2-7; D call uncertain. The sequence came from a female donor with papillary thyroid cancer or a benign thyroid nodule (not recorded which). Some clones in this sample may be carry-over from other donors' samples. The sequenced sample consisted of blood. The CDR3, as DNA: TGTGCCAGCAGTGAATACGAGGACCAGTACCTC. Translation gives CASSEYEDQYL.